One sample yielded the 19 T cell receptor beta chains listed below, sequenced in a study of blood T cell repertoires in COVID-19 (dated by TCRdb to about 2020). Preparation of the library involved the immunoSEQ multiplex PCR assay. In TCRdb, the immuneACCESS table is reduced to in-frame sequences with V and J assigned. These tables do not hold every clone; where another copy was compared, an unresolved V gene accounts for under half, and the others remain unexplained. Within this sample are a few hundred thousand clones, with about 88% of them counted one time only. The ten largest clones represent 3% to 3.5% of the sample. Sequenced input: peripheral blood. The receptors were gathered from a man aged 55-75 years with acute or convalescent COVID-19.

J is TRBJ2-5 and V is TRBV27, with D tentatively TRBD1 (6 bases). The CDR3 contains 14 residues. Trimming stripped 6 bases from V and 4 bases from J, with 15 bases between. The germline V gene has CDR1 MNHEY and CDR2 SMNVEV (reference sequence). The CDR3 is CASRATGLRETQYF. In DNA form, the CDR3 reads TGTGCCAGCAGAGCTACAGGGTTACGAGAGACCCAGTACTTC.

The V call is TRBV24-1, the J call TRBJ2-3; a weak D match, TRBD1 (5 bases). V lost 3 bases, J lost 2 bases, and 11 bases lay in between. This CDR3 comprises 15 residues. Germline lookup yields CDR1 KGHDR and CDR2 SFDVKD. The CDR3 DNA sequence: TGTGCCACCAGTGATCAGGGTCCTACCACAGATACGCAGTATTTT. Protein product: CATSDQGPTTDTQYF.

The chain is built from TRBV19 and TRBJ2-1; TRBD2 matches 11 bases. Germline V gives CDR1 LNHDA, CDR2 SQIVND (reference sequence). V shed 5 bases, J shed 8 bases, and the junction held 8 bases outside the gene matches. The CDR3 extends over 15 amino acids. The CDR3 is CASSVSGGAMDEQFF. CDR3 nucleotides: TGTGCCAGTAGTGTTAGCGGGGGGGCCATGGATGAGCAGTTCTTC.

This CDR3 is CASSPSGQTGELFF. CDR3 DNA: TGTGCCAGCTCACCATCGGGACAGACCGGGGAGCTGTTTTTT. The J gene is TRBJ2-2, the V gene TRBV18; 7 bases are shared with TRBD1. Per germline, CDR1 KGHSH and CDR2 LQKENI. With 2 bases clipped from V and 5 bases from J, the junction kept 2 bases outside the gene matches. There are 14 residues in the CDR3. Based on the CDR3 plus reference TRBV18 and TRBJ2-2, the full variable domain is NAGVMQNPRHLVRRRGQEARLRCSPMKGHSHVYWYRQLPEEGLKFMVYLQKENIIDESGMPKERFSAEFPKEGPSILRIQQVVRGDSAAYFCASSPSGQTGELFFGEGSRLTVL.

This clone has a single count. V usage is TRBV2 and J usage is TRBJ2-7; TRBD1 agrees at 10 bases. The CDR3 extends over 17 amino acids. With V trimmed by 3 bases and J by 4 bases, 12 bases remained unmatched. Germline V gives CDR1 SNHLY, CDR2 FYNNEI. CDR3 bases: TGTGCCAGCAGTGATACCCTGGACAGGGGGAATCGGTACGAGCAGTACTTC. It is translated as CASSDTLDRGNRYEQYF.

CDR3 nucleotide sequence: TGTGCCAGCTCACCCCAGCGGGGGAGACAGCCCCAGCATTTT. Translating it yields CASSPQRGRQPQHF. The chain links TRBV18 to TRBJ1-5; possibly TRBD1 for D (5 bases). The V and J ends lost 3 bases and 7 bases respectively, with 13 bases between them. The CDR3 spans 14 residues. Germline assignment: CDR1 KGHSH and CDR2 LQKENI. The variable domain in full, with the rest retrieved from reference TRBV18 and TRBJ1-5, is NAGVMQNPRHLVRRRGQEARLRCSPMKGHSHVYWYRQLPEEGLKFMVYLQKENIIDESGMPKERFSAEFPKEGPSILRIQQVVRGDSAAYFCASSPQRGRQPQHFGDGTRLSIL.

This chain joins TRBV2 and TRBJ2-5; D is uncertain. The CDR3 length is 14 residues. V was pared by 7 bases and J by 2 bases, with 14 bases between. The V gene's germline CDR1 is SNHLY and CDR2 FYNNEI. The DNA for the CDR3 is TGTGCCAGCAAAAATTGGGCAGTTCAAGAGACCCAGTACTTC. It yields the protein CASKNWAVQETQYF.

The CDR3: CASSKSGQALSNEQYF. Written as DNA, the CDR3 is TGTGCCAGCAGCAAAAGTGGCCAGGCCCTCAGTAACGAGCAGTACTTC. The chain recombines TRBV21-1 with TRBJ2-7; TRBD1 is taken as the D call from the table, unchecked against the DNA. TRBV21-1 is tagged as a pseudogene. The CDR3 runs 16 residues.

This sequence joins TRBV11-2 and TRBJ1-6; no definite D call. The CDR3 has 12 residues. Between the trimmed V and J ends, which lost 5 bases and 5 bases, there was a span of 4 bases. Germline V gene lookup returns CDR1 SGHAT and CDR2 FQNNGV. The CDR3 spells CASSANNSPLHF. CDR3 coding DNA: TGTGCCAGCAGCGCGAATAATTCACCCCTCCACTTT.

V gene TRBV7-6 combines with J gene TRBJ1-5, with a possible D match to TRBD1 (6 bases). The DNA matches TRBJ2-3 better at its end, which makes the J call doubtful. CDR3 size: 14 residues. Germline assignment: CDR1 SGHVS and CDR2 FNYEAQ. Here the CDR3 DNA reads TGTGCCAGCAGCCCCAGACAGGAGAATCAGCCCCAGTATTTT. Amino acid sequence: CASSPRQENQPQYF.

The gene calls are TRBV12-3 or TRBV12-4 and TRBJ1-5; D gene ambiguous. Trimming took off 6 bases at V and 9 bases at J, with 12 bases between the two ends. The CDR3 is 12 residues long. The CDR3 sequence: CASRTTDGPQHF. As DNA, the CDR3 is TGTGCCAGCAGAACTACCGACGGGCCCCAGCATTTT.

The rearrangement uses TRBV30 and TRBJ2-7; possibly TRBD2 for D (7 bases). V lost 3 bases to trimming and J lost 0 bases, with 15 bases between them. CDR3 length: 15 residues. Germline CDR1 and CDR2: GTSNPN and SVGIG (reference sequence). The CDR3 DNA sequence: TGTGCCTGGAGAACGTGGGGGGGCCGCTCCTACGAGCAGTACTTC. This sequence encodes CAWRTWGGRSYEQYF.

The chain joins TRBV28 to TRBJ1-1; the match to TRBD1 covers 8 bases. Germline CDR1 and CDR2: MDHEN and SYDVKM. J was trimmed by 1 base and V by 5 bases; bases with no gene match: 6. The length of the CDR3 is 15 residues. CDR3 coding DNA: TGTGCCAGCAGTAGCTCAGGGGGCCCGAACACTGAAGCTTTCTTT. This codes for CASSSSGGPNTEAFF. Full variable domain (remainder filled in from reference TRBV28 and TRBJ1-1): DVKVTQSSRYLVKRTGEKVFLECVQDMDHENMFWYRQDPGLGLRLIYFSYDVKMKEKGDIPEGYSVSREKKERFSLILESASTNQTSMYLCASSSSGGPNTEAFFGQGTRLTVV.

The J gene is TRBJ2-1, the V gene TRBV5-1; the match to TRBD2 covers 8 bases. Per germline, CDR1 SGHRS and CDR2 YFSETQ. The CDR3 has 16 residues. V was pared by 0 bases and J by 2 bases, with 4 bases of the junction left unmatched. The CDR3 nucleotides are TGCGCCAGCAGCTTGGAAGCGGGGGCCACCTACAATGAGCAGTTCTTC. Amino acids: CASSLEAGATYNEQFF.

The chain uses TRBV2 and TRBJ2-3, with D perhaps TRBD2 (6 bases). Trimming took off 6 bases at V and 4 bases at J, with 11 bases between the two ends. The germline V gene has CDR1 SNHLY and CDR2 FYNNEI. CDR3 size: 13 residues. For the CDR3, the DNA is TGTGCCAGCAGGTTATCGGGGGCAGATACGCAGTATTTT. Amino acids: CASRLSGADTQYF. Using reference TRBV2 and TRBJ2-3 for the parts outside the CDR3, the full variable domain is EPEVTQTPSHQVTQMGQEVILRCVPISNHLYFYWYRQILGQKVEFLVSFYNNEISEKSEIFDDQFSVERPDGSNFTLKIRSTKLEDSAMYFCASRLSGADTQYFGPGTRLTVL.

J is TRBJ2-5 and V is TRBV7-6; 9 bases fit TRBD2. CDR1 is SGHVS, CDR2 FNYEAQ, per germline. There are 16 residues in the CDR3. The junction had 4 bases not matched to a gene; V was cut back by 0 bases and J by 2 bases. The CDR3 is CASSLALLAGQETQYF. The DNA of the CDR3 is TGTGCCAGCAGCTTAGCGTTGCTAGCGGGACAAGAGACCCAGTACTTC. The whole variable domain, remainder taken from reference TRBV7-6 and TRBJ2-5, is GAGVSQSPRYKVTKRGQDVALRCDPISGHVSLYWYRQALGQGPEFLTYFNYEAQQDKSGLPNDRFSAERPEGSISTLTIQRTEQRDSAMYRCASSLALLAGQETQYFGPGTRLLVL.

V and J are TRBV19 and TRBJ1-2, with D perhaps matching TRBD1 (5 bases). In germline, CDR1 is LNHDA, CDR2 SQIVND (reference sequence). V lost 3 bases to trimming and J lost 4 bases, with 18 bases between them. The length of the CDR3 is 16 residues. The CDR3 here is CASSMTSAGPGYGYTF. DNA of the CDR3: TGTGCCAGTAGTATGACTTCGGCGGGGCCGGGCTATGGCTACACCTTC.

This clone was counted at least ten times. DNA for the CDR3: TGTGCCAGCAAACCGGGACAGCGCCATTCACCCCTCCACTTT. It yields the protein CASKPGQRHSPLHF. This sequence joins TRBV6-5 and TRBJ1-6; 7 nucleotides line up with TRBD1. The CDR3 is 14 residues long. CDR1 and CDR2 from the germline V gene are MNHEY and SVGAGI. Germline trimming cut 7 bases from V and 8 bases from J; bases unmatched to any gene: 8.

This rearrangement joins TRBV30 to TRBJ1-5; D uncertain. This CDR3 is built from 13 residues. V shed 4 bases and J shed 3 bases, with 10 bases lying between them. Germline V gives CDR1 GTSNPN, CDR2 SVGIG (reference sequence). The CDR3 here is CAWTSGSNQPQHF. CDR3 DNA sequence: TGTGCCTGGACTTCGGGATCCAATCAGCCCCAGCATTTT.